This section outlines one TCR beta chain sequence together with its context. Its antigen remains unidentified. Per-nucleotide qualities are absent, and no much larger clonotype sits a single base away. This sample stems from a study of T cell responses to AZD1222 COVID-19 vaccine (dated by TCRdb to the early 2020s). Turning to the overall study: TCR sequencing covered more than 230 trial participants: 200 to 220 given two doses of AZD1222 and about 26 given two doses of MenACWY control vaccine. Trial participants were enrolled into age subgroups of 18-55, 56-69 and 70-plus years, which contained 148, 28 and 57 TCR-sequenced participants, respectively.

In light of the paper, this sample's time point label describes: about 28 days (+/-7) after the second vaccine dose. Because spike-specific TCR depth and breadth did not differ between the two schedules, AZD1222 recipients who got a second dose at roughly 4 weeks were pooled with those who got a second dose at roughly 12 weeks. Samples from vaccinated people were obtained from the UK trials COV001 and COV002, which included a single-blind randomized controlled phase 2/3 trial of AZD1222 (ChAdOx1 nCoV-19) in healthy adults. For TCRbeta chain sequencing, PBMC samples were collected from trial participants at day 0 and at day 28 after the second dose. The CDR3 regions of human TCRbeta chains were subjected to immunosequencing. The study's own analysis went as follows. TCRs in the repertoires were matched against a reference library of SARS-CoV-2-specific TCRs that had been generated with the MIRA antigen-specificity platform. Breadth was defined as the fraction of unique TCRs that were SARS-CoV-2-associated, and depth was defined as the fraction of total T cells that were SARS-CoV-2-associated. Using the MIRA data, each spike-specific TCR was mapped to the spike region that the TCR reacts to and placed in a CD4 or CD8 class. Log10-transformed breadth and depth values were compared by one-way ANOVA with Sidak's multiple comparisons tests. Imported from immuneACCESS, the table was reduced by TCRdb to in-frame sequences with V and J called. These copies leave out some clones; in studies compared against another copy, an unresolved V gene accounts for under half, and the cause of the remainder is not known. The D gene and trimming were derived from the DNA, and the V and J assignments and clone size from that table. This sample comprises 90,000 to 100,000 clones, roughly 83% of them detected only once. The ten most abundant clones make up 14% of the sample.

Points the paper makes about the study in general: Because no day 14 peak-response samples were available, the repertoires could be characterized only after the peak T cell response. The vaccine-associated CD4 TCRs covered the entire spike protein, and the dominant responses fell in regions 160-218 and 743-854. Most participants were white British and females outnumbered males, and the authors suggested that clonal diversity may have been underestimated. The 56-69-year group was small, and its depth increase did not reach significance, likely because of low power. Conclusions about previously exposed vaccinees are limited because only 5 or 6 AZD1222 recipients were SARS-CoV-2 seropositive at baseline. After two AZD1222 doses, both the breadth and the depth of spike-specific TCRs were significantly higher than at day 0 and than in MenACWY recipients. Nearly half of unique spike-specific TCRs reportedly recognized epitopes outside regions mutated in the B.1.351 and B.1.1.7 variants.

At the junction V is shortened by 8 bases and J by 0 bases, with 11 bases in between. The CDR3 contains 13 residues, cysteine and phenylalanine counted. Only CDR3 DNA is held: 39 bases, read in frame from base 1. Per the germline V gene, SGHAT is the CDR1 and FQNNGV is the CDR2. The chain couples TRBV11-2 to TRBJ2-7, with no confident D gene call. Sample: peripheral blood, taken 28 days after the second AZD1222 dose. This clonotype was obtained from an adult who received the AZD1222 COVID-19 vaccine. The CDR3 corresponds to CASAKDSSYEQYF. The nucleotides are TGTGCCAGCGCAAAAGATAGCTCCTACGAGCAGTACTTC. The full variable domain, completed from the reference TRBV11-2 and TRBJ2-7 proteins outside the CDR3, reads EAGVAQSPRYKIIEKRQSVAFWCNPISGHATLYWYQQILGQGPKLLIQFQNNGVVDDSQLPKDRFSAERLKGVDSTLKIQPAKLEDSAVYLCASAKDSSYEQYFGPGTRLTVT.